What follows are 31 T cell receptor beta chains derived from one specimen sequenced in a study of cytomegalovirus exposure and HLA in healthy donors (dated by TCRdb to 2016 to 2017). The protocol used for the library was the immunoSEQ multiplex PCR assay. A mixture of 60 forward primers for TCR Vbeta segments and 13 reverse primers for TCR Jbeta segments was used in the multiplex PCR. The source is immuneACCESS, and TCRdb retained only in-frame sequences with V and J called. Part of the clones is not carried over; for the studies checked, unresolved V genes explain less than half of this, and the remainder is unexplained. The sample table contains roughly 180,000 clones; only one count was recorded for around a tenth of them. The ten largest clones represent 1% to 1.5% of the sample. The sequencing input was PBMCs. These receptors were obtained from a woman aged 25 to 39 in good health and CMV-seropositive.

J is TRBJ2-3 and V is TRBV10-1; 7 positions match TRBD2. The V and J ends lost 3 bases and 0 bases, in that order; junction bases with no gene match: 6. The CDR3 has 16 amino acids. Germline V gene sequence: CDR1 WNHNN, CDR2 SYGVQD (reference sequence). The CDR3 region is CASSELASSSTDTQYF. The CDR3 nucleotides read TGCGCCAGCAGTGAACTAGCGTCCTCTAGCACAGATACGCAGTATTTT.

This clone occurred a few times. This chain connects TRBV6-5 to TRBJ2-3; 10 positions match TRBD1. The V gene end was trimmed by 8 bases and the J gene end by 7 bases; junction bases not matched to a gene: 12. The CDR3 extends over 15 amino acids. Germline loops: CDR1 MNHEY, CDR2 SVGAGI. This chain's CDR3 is CASDPGTGAPNTQYF. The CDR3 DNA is TGTGCCAGCGATCCCGGGACAGGGGCGCCAAATACGCAGTATTTT.

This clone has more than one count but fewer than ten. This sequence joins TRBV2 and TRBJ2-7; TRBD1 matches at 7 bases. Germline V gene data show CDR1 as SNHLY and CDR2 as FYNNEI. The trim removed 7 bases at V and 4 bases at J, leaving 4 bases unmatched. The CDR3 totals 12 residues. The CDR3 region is CASMTGPYEQYF. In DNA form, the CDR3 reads TGTGCCAGCATGACAGGGCCTTACGAGCAGTACTTC.

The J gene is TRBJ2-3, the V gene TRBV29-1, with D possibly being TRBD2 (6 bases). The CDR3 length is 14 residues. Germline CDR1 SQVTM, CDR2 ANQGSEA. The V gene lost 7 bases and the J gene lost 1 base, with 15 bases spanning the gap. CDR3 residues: CSALRRGGTDTQYF. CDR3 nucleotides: TGCAGCGCACTACGGAGGGGAGGCACAGATACGCAGTATTTT.

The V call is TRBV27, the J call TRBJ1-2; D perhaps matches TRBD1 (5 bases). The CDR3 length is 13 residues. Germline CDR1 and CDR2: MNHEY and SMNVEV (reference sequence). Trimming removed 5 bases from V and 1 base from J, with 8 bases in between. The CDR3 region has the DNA TGTGCCAGCAGTCCACAGGTTAACTATGGCTACACCTTC. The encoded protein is CASSPQVNYGYTF.

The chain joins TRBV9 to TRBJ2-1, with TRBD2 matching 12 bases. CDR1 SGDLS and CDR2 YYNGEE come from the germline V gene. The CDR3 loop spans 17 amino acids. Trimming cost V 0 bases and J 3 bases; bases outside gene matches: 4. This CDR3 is CASSVGTSGRYYNEQFF. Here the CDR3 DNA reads TGTGCCAGCAGCGTAGGAACTAGCGGGAGGTACTACAATGAGCAGTTCTTC.

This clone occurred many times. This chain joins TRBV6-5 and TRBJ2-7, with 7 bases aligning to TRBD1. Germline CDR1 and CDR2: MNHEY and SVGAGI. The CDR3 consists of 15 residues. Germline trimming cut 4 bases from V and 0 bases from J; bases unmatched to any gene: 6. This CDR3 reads CASSSASGGSYEQYF. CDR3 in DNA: TGTGCCAGCAGTTCAGCTTCAGGGGGCTCCTACGAGCAGTACTTC.

This CDR3 is CSASPGEKLFF. In nucleotides, the CDR3 is TGCAGTGCTAGTCCGGGTGAAAAACTGTTTTTT. The chain employs TRBV20-1 and TRBJ1-4; D gene ambiguous. In germline, CDR1 is DFQATT, CDR2 SNEGSKA (reference sequence). This CDR3 is 11 amino acids long. V was trimmed by 3 bases and J by 7 bases, leaving 6 bases between them.

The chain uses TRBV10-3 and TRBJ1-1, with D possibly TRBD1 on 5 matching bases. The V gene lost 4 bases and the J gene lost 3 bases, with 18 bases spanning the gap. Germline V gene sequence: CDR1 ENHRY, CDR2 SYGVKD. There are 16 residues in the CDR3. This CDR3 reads CAISARAPGEHTEAFF. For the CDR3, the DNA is TGTGCCATCAGTGCCCGGGCCCCGGGGGAACACACTGAAGCTTTCTTT.

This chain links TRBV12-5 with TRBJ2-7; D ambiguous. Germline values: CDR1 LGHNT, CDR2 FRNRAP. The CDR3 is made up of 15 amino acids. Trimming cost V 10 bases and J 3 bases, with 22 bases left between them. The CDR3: CATHPTLTYYYEQYF. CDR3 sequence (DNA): TGTGCTACCCACCCGACCCTAACCTACTACTACGAGCAGTACTTC.

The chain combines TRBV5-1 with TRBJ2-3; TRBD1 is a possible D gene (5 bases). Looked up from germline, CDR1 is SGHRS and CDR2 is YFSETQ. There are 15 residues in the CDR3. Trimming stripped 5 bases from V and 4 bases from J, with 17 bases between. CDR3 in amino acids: CASSSLGPRADTQYF. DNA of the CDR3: TGCGCCAGCAGTTCTCTGGGCCCCAGGGCAGATACGCAGTATTTT.

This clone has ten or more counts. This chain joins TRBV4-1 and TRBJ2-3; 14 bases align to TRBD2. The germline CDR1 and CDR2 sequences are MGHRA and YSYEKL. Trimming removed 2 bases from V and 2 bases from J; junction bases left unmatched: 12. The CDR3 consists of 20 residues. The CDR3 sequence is CASSQPGLAGGSTYTDTQYF. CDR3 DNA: TGCGCCAGCAGCCAACCAGGACTAGCGGGAGGTTCTACCTACACAGATACGCAGTATTTT.

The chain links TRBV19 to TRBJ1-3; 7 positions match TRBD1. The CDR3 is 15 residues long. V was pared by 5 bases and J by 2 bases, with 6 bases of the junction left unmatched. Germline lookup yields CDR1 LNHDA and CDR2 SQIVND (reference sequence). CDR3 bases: TGTGCCAGTAGTGTGACAGGGACTCCTGGAAACACCATATATTTT. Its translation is CASSVTGTPGNTIYF.

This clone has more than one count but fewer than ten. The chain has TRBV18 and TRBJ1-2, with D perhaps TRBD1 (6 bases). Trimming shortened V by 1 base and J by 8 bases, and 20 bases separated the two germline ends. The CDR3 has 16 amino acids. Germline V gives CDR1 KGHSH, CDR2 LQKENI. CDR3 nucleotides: TGTGCCAGCTCACCACTGGCGTGGGGGCGATTATGGGGCTACACCTTC. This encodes CASSPLAWGRLWGYTF.

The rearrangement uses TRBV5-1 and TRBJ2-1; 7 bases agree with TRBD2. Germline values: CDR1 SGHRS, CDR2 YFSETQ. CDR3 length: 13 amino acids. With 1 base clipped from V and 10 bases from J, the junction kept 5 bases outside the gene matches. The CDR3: CASSLRREREQFF. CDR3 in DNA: TGCGCCAGCAGCTTGCGGCGGGAGAGGGAGCAGTTCTTC.

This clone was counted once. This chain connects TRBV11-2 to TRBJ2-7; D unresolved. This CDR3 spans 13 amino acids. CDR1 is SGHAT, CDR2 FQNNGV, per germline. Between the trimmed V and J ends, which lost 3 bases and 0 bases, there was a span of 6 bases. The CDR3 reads CASSLGSSYEQYF. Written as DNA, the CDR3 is TGTGCCAGCAGCTTGGGCAGCTCCTACGAGCAGTACTTC.

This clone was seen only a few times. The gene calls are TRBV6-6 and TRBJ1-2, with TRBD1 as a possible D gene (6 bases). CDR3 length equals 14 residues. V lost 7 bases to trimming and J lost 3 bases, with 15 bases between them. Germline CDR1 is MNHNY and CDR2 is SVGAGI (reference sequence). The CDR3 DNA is TGTGCCAGCAAAGAAGGACAGCGCGACTATGGCTACACCTTC. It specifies CASKEGQRDYGYTF.

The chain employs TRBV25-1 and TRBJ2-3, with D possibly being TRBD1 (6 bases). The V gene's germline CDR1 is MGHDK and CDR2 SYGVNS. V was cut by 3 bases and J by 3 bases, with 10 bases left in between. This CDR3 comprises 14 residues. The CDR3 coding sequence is TGTGCCAGCAGTGACGCCAGGGGAACAGATACGCAGTATTTT. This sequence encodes CASSDARGTDTQYF. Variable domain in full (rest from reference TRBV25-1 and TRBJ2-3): EADIYQTPRYLVIGTGKKITLECSQTMGHDKMYWYQQDPGMELHLIHYSYGVNSTEKGDLSSESTVSRIRTEHFPLTLESARPSHTSQYLCASSDARGTDTQYFGPGTRLTVL.

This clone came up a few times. CDR3 loop: CASKVRGNTEAFF. As DNA, the CDR3 is TGTGCCAGTAAGGTACGGGGGAACACTGAAGCTTTCTTT. This sequence joins TRBV19 and TRBJ1-1; D remains ambiguous. CDR1 and CDR2 (germline): LNHDA, SQIVND (reference sequence). CDR3 length: 13 amino acids. The V end lost 7 bases, the J end lost 1 base, and 10 bases lay between the germline ends.

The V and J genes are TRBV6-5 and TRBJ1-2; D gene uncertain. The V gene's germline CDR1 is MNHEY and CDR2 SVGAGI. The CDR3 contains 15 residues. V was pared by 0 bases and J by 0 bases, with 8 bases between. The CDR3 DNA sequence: TGTGCCAGCAGTTACTCGCTGGGCACTAACTATGGCTACACCTTC. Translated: CASSYSLGTNYGYTF.

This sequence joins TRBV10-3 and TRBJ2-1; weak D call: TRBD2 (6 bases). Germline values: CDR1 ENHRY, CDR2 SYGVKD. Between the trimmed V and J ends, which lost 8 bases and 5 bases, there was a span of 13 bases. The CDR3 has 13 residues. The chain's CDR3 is CAIAGGVNNEQFF. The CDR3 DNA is TGTGCCATCGCCGGGGGAGTGAACAATGAGCAGTTCTTC.

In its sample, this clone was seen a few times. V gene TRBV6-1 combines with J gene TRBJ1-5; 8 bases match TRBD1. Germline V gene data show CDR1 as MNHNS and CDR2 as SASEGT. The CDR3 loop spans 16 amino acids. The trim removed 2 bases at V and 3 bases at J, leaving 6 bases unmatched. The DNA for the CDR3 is TGTGCCAGCAGTGAACAAGGGACAGGAATCAATCAGCCCCAGCATTTT. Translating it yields CASSEQGTGINQPQHF.

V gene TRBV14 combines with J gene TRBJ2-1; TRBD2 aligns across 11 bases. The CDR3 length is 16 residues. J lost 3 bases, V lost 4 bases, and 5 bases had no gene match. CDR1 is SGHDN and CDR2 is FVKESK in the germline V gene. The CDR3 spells CASSPKLAGVYNEQFF. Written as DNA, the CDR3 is TGTGCCAGCAGCCCTAAACTAGCGGGAGTCTACAATGAGCAGTTCTTC.

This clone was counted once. CDR3: CASSFIAGGPAYEQYF. The CDR3 DNA reads TGTGCCAGCAGCTTTATAGCGGGAGGGCCCGCTTACGAGCAGTACTTC. The chain joins TRBV5-4 to TRBJ2-7, with TRBD2 identical over 11 bases. The CDR3 is 16 amino acids. Unmatched junction bases numbered 8, after V lost 2 bases and J lost 4 bases. Germline V gene lookup returns CDR1 SGHNT and CDR2 YYREEE (reference sequence).

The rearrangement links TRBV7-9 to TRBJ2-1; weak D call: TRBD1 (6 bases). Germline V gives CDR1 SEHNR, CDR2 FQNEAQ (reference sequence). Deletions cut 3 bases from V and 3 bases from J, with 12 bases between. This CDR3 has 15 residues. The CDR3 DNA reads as TGTGCCAGCAGCTTTCTGAGACAGGACTACAATGAGCAGTTCTTC. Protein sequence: CASSFLRQDYNEQFF.

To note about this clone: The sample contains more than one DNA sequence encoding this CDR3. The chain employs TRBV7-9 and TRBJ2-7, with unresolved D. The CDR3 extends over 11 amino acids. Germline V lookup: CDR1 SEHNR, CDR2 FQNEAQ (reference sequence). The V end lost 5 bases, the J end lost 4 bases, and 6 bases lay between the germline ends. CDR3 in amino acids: CASSPIYEQYF. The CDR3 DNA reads TGTGCCAGCAGCCCTATTTACGAGCAGTACTTC.

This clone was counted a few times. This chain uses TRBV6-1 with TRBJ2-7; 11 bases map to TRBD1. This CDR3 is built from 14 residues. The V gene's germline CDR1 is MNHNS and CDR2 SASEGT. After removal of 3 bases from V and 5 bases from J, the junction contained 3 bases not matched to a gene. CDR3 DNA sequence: TGTGCCAGCAGTGATCCGGGACAGGGGGACGAGCAGTACTTC. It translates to CASSDPGQGDEQYF.

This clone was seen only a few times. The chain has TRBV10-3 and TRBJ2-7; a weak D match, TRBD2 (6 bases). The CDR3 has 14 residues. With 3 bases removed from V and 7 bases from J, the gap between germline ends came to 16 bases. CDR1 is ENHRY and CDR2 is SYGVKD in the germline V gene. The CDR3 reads CAISDSGRLREQYF. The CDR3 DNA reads TGTGCCATCAGTGATTCCGGGAGACTGAGGGAGCAGTACTTC.

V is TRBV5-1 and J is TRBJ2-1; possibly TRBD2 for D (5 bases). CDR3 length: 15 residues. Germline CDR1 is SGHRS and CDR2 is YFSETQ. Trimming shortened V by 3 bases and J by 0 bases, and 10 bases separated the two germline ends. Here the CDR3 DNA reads TGCGCCAGCAGCTCCAGCGGTAGCTCCTACAATGAGCAGTTCTTC. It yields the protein CASSSSGSSYNEQFF. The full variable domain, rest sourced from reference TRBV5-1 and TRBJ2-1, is KAGVTQTPRYLIKTRGQQVTLSCSPISGHRSVSWYQQTPGQGLQFLFEYFSETQRNKGNFPGRFSGRQFSNSRSEMNVSTLELGDSALYLCASSSSGSSYNEQFFGPGTRLTVL.

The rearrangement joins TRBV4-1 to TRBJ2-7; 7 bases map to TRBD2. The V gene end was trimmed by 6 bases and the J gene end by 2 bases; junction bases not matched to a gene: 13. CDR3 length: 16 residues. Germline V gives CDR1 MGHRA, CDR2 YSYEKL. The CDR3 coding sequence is TGCGCCAGCAGACAATCAATAAGGGGAGGGGCCTACGAGCAGTACTTC. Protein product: CASRQSIRGGAYEQYF.

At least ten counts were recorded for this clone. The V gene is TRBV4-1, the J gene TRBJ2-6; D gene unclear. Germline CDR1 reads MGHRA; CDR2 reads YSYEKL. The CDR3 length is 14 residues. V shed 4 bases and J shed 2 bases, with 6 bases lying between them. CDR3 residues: CASSPQTGANVLTF. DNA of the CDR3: TGCGCCAGCAGCCCACAGACTGGGGCCAACGTCCTGACTTTC.